The T cell receptor beta chain described here comes from a study of neurological immune-mediated disorders. Via MiXCR, TCRdb re-called the 5' RACE reads, giving one row per CDR3 protein. The sample contains about 89,000 distinct CDR3 sequences, around 2.6% of which appear only once. This clonotype appeared many times. Sequencing was done on a sample of PBMCs. This clonotype was sampled from a woman aged 25 to 45 with multiple sclerosis.

Here the CDR3 DNA reads TGTGCCAGCTCAATCCGGGACGGTCCCTACGAGCAGTACTTC. It encodes CASSIRDGPYEQYF. V and J are TRBV18 and TRBJ2-7; D is tentatively TRBD1 or TRBD2 (5 bases each). V lost 5 bases, J lost 2 bases, and 13 bases lay in between. Looked up from germline, CDR1 is KGHSH and CDR2 is LQKENI. The CDR3 totals 14 residues.